The TCR beta chain described here comes from a study of blood T cells in healthy people across ages. Whole-study results and caveats: In long-lived donors, naive CD4+ cell counts and diversity exceeded those of aged donors.

The use of a sample-barcoded 5' primer and a J-beta primer mix characterized a second PCR of about 7 to 12 cycles. Every cDNA molecule carried a tag from a template-switch adaptor bearing 12 random nucleotides. TCRdb fed the 5' RACE reads into MiXCR, producing one record per CDR3 protein. The data contain about 1,400,000 distinct CDR3 sequences, approximately 59% of them singletons. Concerning this clonotype: Its target is unknown.

Aged roughly 6 to 90, donors were systemically healthy Caucasians from Russia. The V gene's germline CDR1 is SEHNR and CDR2 FQNEAQ (reference sequence). The CDR3 loop spans 13 amino acids. This TCR derives from a man younger than 35 in good health. The gene calls are TRBV7-9 and TRBJ2-5, with unresolved D. The closer fit of TRBJ2-7 to the DNA end suggests the J call may be wrong. The material sequenced was blood. The CDR3 DNA reads as TGTGCCAGCAGCCCTCGAAGCCACGACGAGCAGTACTTC. This codes for CASSPRSHDEQYF.